Listed below are T cell receptor beta chains from one sample, sequenced in a study. Profiled with immunoSEQ multiplex PCR; TCRdb holds only in-frame clones, not every one. The profile covers around 54,000 clones, with 90% to 95% appearing a single time and approximately 11% taken by the ten largest. Input material: PBMCs. All receptors come from a man aged 40-55 years with rheumatoid arthritis. Each CDR3 is given with its conserved first and last residue. D genes are given only for firm matches. Expanded clones are given a class, and other clones once, few, many or no size at all.

>.|.|TRBV10-1|TRBJ2-3
TGCGCCAGCAGTGGCGCCGGACTAAACACAGATACGCAGTATTTT
CASSGAGLNTDTQYF
>.|.|TRBV18|TRBJ2-7
TGTGCCAGCTCACTTTCGACCGGGTCGAACGAGCAGTACTTC
CASSLSTGSNEQYF
>.|.|TRBV10-2|TRBJ2-5
TGCGCCAGCAGTGAGTCGCCAGGGGAGTGGGAGACCCAGTACTTC
CASSESPGEWETQYF
>.|.|TRBV11-1|TRBJ1-1
TGTGCCAGCAGCTTTGAAGGGGCCTCGAACACTGAAGCTTTCTTT
CASSFEGASNTEAFF
>.|once|TRBV7-9|TRBJ2-1
TGTGCCAGCAGCCCTACGGTGTGGCGCGGCTCCTACAATGAGCAGTTCTTC
CASSPTVWRGSYNEQFF
>.|.|TRBV9|TRBJ2-1
TGTGCCAGCAGCTTCCGCTCTGGGAGCCTCAATGAGCAGTTCTTC
CASSFRSGSLNEQFF
>TRBD2|.|TRBV4-2|TRBJ2-7
TGTGCCAGCAGCCCGTTAGCGGGAAGTGGCTACGAGCAGTACTTC
CASSPLAGSGYEQYF
>.|.|TRBV14|TRBJ1-3
TGTGCCAGCAGCCGCGTCAACTCTGGAAACACCATATATTTT
CASSRVNSGNTIYF
>.|.|TRBV29-1|TRBJ1-2
TGCAGCGTTGATAGGGGTCGAACGGACTCGGGGAATTACTATGGCTACACCTTC
CSVDRGRTDSGNYYGYTF
>.|.|TRBV6-6|TRBJ2-1
TGTGCCAGCAGCCCCAGGGCGGCCTACAATGAGCAGTTCTTC
CASSPRAAYNEQFF
>.|.|TRBV2|TRBJ1-6
TGTGCCAGCAGTGAAGTGGGACTGAGGAATAATTCACCCCTCCACTTT
CASSEVGLRNNSPLHF
>TRBD1|.|TRBV12-3/TRBV12-4|TRBJ1-1
TGTGCCAGCAGCACCCGACAGGGCTCTGAAGCTTTCTTT
CASSTRQGSEAFF
>TRBD2|.|TRBV9|TRBJ2-1
TGTGCCAGCAGCGCAGGGACTAGCGGTTACAATGAGCAGTTCTTC
CASSAGTSGYNEQFF
>.|.|TRBV4-1|TRBJ1-3
TGCGCCAGCAGCCAAGTTGGAGGAAACACCATATATTTT
CASSQVGGNTIYF
>.|.|TRBV25-1|TRBJ1-1
TGTGCCAGCAGTGAATTTGGGGGAAACACTGAAGCTTTCTTT
CASSEFGGNTEAFF
>.|few|TRBV7-9|TRBJ1-4
TGTGCCAGCAGCTTAGAGATTGAAAAACTGTTTTTT
CASSLEIEKLFF
>.|.|TRBV7-2|TRBJ2-3
TGTGCCAGCAGCTTAGAGGGGGGTCTGATCACAGATACGCAGTATTTT
CASSLEGGLITDTQYF
>.|.|TRBV11-2|TRBJ2-5
TGTGCCAGCAGCTCCCTATTCGGGACACCTAAAGACCAAGAGACCCAGTACTTC
CASSSLFGTPKDQETQYF
>.|.|TRBV15|TRBJ1-5
TGTGCCACCAGCAGAGACAGGGGAGTAAGGCAGCCCCAGCATTTT
CATSRDRGVRQPQHF
>.|.|TRBV9|TRBJ2-3
TGTGCCAGCAGCGTAGAGAACGGAGCTAGCACAGATACGCAGTATTTT
CASSVENGASTDTQYF
>TRBD1|.|TRBV27|TRBJ2-7
TGTGCCAGCAGCCTAGACAGGGTCTCCTACGAGCAGTACTTC
CASSLDRVSYEQYF
>TRBD1|.|TRBV29-1|TRBJ1-5
TGCAGCGTTGGGCTACAGGGGGGGGATAGCAATCAGCCCCAGCATTTT
CSVGLQGGDSNQPQHF
>.|.|TRBV4-1|TRBJ2-2
TGCGCCAGCAGCCAAGAGGTGGGGTGGAGGACCGGGGAGCTGTTTTTT
CASSQEVGWRTGELFF
>TRBD2|.|TRBV5-1|TRBJ2-5
TGCGCCAGCAGTTTTAGCGGGAGTCAAGAGACCCAGTACTTC
CASSFSGSQETQYF
>TRBD1|.|TRBV6-5|TRBJ2-7
TGTGCCAGCAGCTGGGACAGCTCCTACGAGCAGTACTTC
CASSWDSSYEQYF
>TRBD1|.|TRBV19|TRBJ2-7
TGTGCCAGTAGTATACCCGGGACAGGGACTTACGAGCAGTACTTC
CASSIPGTGTYEQYF
>.|.|TRBV3-1/TRBV3-2|TRBJ2-7
TGTGCCAGCAGCCAAGTAGCTAGCGACTCCTACGAGCAGTACTTC
CASSQVASDSYEQYF
>.|.|TRBV4-3|TRBJ1-2
TGCGCCAGCAGCCAAGACGTTGAGGGGATCTCTGGCTACACCTTC
CASSQDVEGISGYTF
>.|.|TRBV6-5|TRBJ1-3
TGTGCCAGCAGCAGACAGCCTGGAAACACCATATATTTT
CASSRQPGNTIYF
>.|.|TRBV7-3|TRBJ1-1
TGTGCCAGCAGCTTAGGGACAAGCCCGAACACTGAAGCTTTCTTT
CASSLGTSPNTEAFF
>.|.|TRBV9|TRBJ1-3
TGTGCCAGCAGCGTAGTAGGGGACTCTGGAAACACCATATATTTT
CASSVVGDSGNTIYF
>.|.|TRBV9|TRBJ1-4
TGTGCCAGCAGCGTAGATGGGCAGGGGAATGAAAAACTGTTTTTT
CASSVDGQGNEKLFF
>.|.|TRBV14|TRBJ1-1
TGTGCCAGCAGCCAAGAACGGGGGACCCTGAACACTGAAGCTTTCTTT
CASSQERGTLNTEAFF
>.|.|TRBV5-6|TRBJ1-4
TGTGCCAGCAGCTTGGCGCGGAGAAATGAAAAACTGTTTTTT
CASSLARRNEKLFF
>.|.|TRBV7-2|TRBJ2-1
TGTGCCAGCAGCTTAGTCGGCGGGATCGTCTACAATGAGCAGTTCTTC
CASSLVGGIVYNEQFF
>TRBD2|.|TRBV5-1|TRBJ2-3
TGCGCCAGCAGCTTTGCGGGAGGGTCAGATACGCAGTATTTT
CASSFAGGSDTQYF
>TRBD1|.|TRBV5-1|TRBJ1-1
TGCGCCAGCAGCTTTTCGGGACAGGAGCCGAACACTGAAGCTTTCTTT
CASSFSGQEPNTEAFF
>.|.|TRBV19|TRBJ2-2
TGTGCCAGTACCCGGCAGGGGAACACCGGGGAGCTGTTTTTT
CASTRQGNTGELFF
>.|.|TRBV2|TRBJ1-1
TGTGCCAGCGGGGTCGGGCAGTACACTGAAGCTTTCTTT
CASGVGQYTEAFF
>.|.|TRBV5-6|TRBJ2-7
TGTGCCAGCAGCTTGGGTCGGGAGCGAGCTTACGAGCAGTACTTC
CASSLGRERAYEQYF
>.|.|TRBV5-1|TRBJ2-1
TGCGCCAGCAGCTTGGGAGAGACCGCGGGGGTAAGGGGGCCTGCCCAGTTCTTC
CASSLGETAGVRGPAQFF
>.|.|TRBV4-3|TRBJ1-1
TGCGCCAGCAGCCAAGGATTTGACACCACTGAAGCTTTCTTT
CASSQGFDTTEAFF
>TRBD1|.|TRBV19|TRBJ2-3
TGTGCCAGTAGGGTGGGGACAGGGCTCACAGATACGCAGTATTTT
CASRVGTGLTDTQYF
>TRBD1|.|TRBV27|TRBJ1-1
TGTGCCAGCAGTTTTTACAGGGGCACTGAAGCTTTCTTT
CASSFYRGTEAFF
>.|once|TRBV28|TRBJ1-6
TGTGCCAGCAGACCCACAGGGAGCTCCTATAATTCACCCCTCCACTTT
CASRPTGSSYNSPLHF
>.|once|TRBV25-1|TRBJ1-4
TGTGCCAGCAGTGAACGTGACAAGGGTGAAAAACTGTTTTTT
CASSERDKGEKLFF
>.|.|TRBV6-1|TRBJ1-2
TGTGCCAGCAGTCTCGGGCCTAGGGATGGCTACACCTTC
CASSLGPRDGYTF
>TRBD1|once|TRBV7-9|TRBJ1-4
TGTGCCAGCAGCCGGAGAACAGGGGCTAATGAAAAACTGTTTTTT
CASSRRTGANEKLFF
>.|.|TRBV11-2|TRBJ1-5
TGTGCCAGCAGCTTAGATACGGGGGGCGCAGGTCAGCCCCAGCATTTT
CASSLDTGGAGQPQHF
>TRBD1|.|TRBV27|TRBJ1-6
TGTGCCAGCAGTACTGGACAGGCGCGATCACCCCTCCACTTT
CASSTGQARSPLHF
>.|.|TRBV7-8|TRBJ1-2
TGTGCCAGCAGCTTCCCGGGGTACGGCTACACCTTC
CASSFPGYGYTF
>.|.|TRBV6-4|TRBJ1-1
TGTGCCAGCAGTGCATCGGAAAACACTGAAGCTTTCTTT
CASSASENTEAFF
>.|.|TRBV2|TRBJ1-5
TGTGCCAGCAGTGGGGGCAGGATCTTAAATCAGCCCCAGCATTTT
CASSGGRILNQPQHF
>TRBD1|.|TRBV7-3|TRBJ1-2
TGTGCCAGCAGCTTAACGGGACAGGGGTATGGCTACACCTTC
CASSLTGQGYGYTF
>.|.|TRBV25-1|TRBJ2-7
TGTGCCAGCAGTGAATCGAAATACGAGCAGTACTTC
CASSESKYEQYF
>.|.|TRBV7-9|TRBJ2-5
TGTGCCAGCACATCTCGCGGCAGGGCCTCCGAAGAGACCCAGTACTTC
CASTSRGRASEETQYF
>.|.|TRBV6-5|TRBJ1-5
TGTGCCACCGCGGACGCGGCGTATAGCAATCAGCCCCAGCATTTT
CATADAAYSNQPQHF
>TRBD1|.|TRBV5-8|TRBJ1-2
TGTGCCAGCAGGCTGACAGGGGGAGTTCTGGGAGGCTACACCTTC
CASRLTGGVLGGYTF
>.|.|TRBV6-5|TRBJ2-1
TGTGCCAGCAGTTACTTCCAGGTAACCTACAATGAGCAGTTCTTC
CASSYFQVTYNEQFF
>TRBD2|.|TRBV11-2|TRBJ2-7
TGTGCCAGCAGACAAATACGGGGGGAACTCTACGAGCAGTACTTC
CASRQIRGELYEQYF